These T cell receptor beta chains were read from a single sample in a study of CD8 T cells in Susac syndrome. One entry per CDR3 protein results from TCRdb running MiXCR on the immunoSEQ multiplex PCR reads. Found here are about 180,000 distinct CDR3 sequences, about 95% of them singletons; the top ten hold approximately 0.099%. Sequencing was done on a sample of CD4+ T cells from PBMCs. These receptors came from a human donor with Susac syndrome. Both conserved end residues are part of each CDR3. A D gene is named only where the DNA matches it firmly. Only part of the rows carry a size: once, few, many, or a class if the clone is expanded.

d_gene	j_gene	len	v_gene	abundance	CDR3aa	CDR3nt
-	TRBJ2-1	15	TRBV12-3/TRBV12-4	-	CASSSNREGYNEQFF	TGTGCCAGCAGTTCCAATCGGGAAGGCTACAATGAGCAGTTCTTC
TRBD1	TRBJ2-5	15	TRBV25-1	-	CASSDGTGSQETQYF	TGTGCCAGCAGTGATGGGACAGGGTCCCAAGAGACCCAGTACTTC
-	TRBJ2-1	11	TRBV20-1	-	CSASRLGEQFF	TGCAGTGCTAGCCGCCTAGGGGAGCAGTTCTTC
-	TRBJ2-3	14	TRBV2	once	CASAGAIRTDTQYF	TGTGCCAGCGCCGGTGCCATCCGCACAGATACGCAGTATTTT
-	TRBJ2-5	12	TRBV20-1	-	CSATGYQETQYF	TGCAGTGCTACCGGGTACCAAGAGACCCAGTACTTC
TRBD1	TRBJ1-5	14	TRBV27	-	CASSLSGTEQPQHF	TGTGCCAGCAGTCTCTCCGGGACAGAACAGCCCCAGCATTTT
-	TRBJ2-2	17	TRBV24-1	-	CATSGLAHNANTGELFF	TGTGCCACCAGCGGTCTAGCACATAACGCGAACACCGGGGAGCTGTTTTTT
-	TRBJ2-7	13	TRBV4-1	-	CASSQDIRDEQYF	TGCGCCAGCAGCCAAGACATCAGGGACGAGCAGTACTTC
TRBD2	TRBJ2-5	15	TRBV20-1	-	CSARTTSGSVETQYF	TGCAGTGCTAGAACGACTAGCGGGAGTGTGGAGACCCAGTACTTC
-	TRBJ2-4	14	TRBV19	-	CASSTRMAKNIQYF	TGTGCCAGTAGTACGAGAATGGCCAAAAACATTCAGTACTTC
-	TRBJ2-3	14	TRBV11-2	-	CASSLLGVTDTQYF	TGTGCCAGCAGCTTACTAGGAGTCACAGATACGCAGTATTTT
-	TRBJ2-6	18	TRBV6-4	-	CASSEEGQHRSGANVLTF	TGTGCCAGCAGCGAGGAGGGACAGCATCGCTCTGGGGCCAACGTCCTGACTTTC
TRBD2	TRBJ2-7	12	TRBV3-1	-	CASSTTSDEQYF	TGTGCCAGCAGTACGACTAGCGATGAGCAGTACTTC
TRBD1	TRBJ2-3	14	TRBV6-5	-	CASSLRSTGDTQYF	TGTGCCAGCAGCCTGAGATCGACAGGGGATACGCAGTATTTT
-	TRBJ2-5	14	TRBV7-9	-	CASSLQGHQETQYF	TGTGCCAGCAGCCTACAGGGCCACCAAGAGACCCAGTACTTC